The 11 T cell receptor beta chains given below trace back to one sample, sequenced in a study of T cell responses to AZD1222 COVID-19 vaccine. Libraries were prepared by immunoSEQ multiplex PCR; TCRdb keeps only in-frame clonotypes and omits some of them. The data contain approximately 150,000 clones, around nine tenths of them singletons. Source: peripheral blood, taken on day 0 of AZD1222 vaccination. These receptors all come from an adult in good health.

The chain is built from TRBV6-1 and TRBJ1-5, with D possibly matching TRBD1 (6 bases). Germline V lookup: CDR1 MNHNS, CDR2 SASEGT. Trimming left V 3 bases short and J 0 bases short, with 18 bases between. The CDR3 consists of 18 residues. For the CDR3, the DNA is TGTGCCAGCAGTGACCACGGGACACGGATTTATAGCAATCAGCCCCAGCATTTT. It translates to CASSDHGTRIYSNQPQHF.

This chain links TRBV28 with TRBJ1-3, with D unresolved. The ends were cut back, 8 bases at V and 0 bases at J, with 17 bases in the middle. This CDR3 has 16 amino acids. Germline CDR1 is MDHEN and CDR2 is SYDVKM. In nucleotides, the CDR3 is TGTGCCAGCTGTGGAAATCGGATCAGCTCTGGAAACACCATATATTTT. It is translated as CASCGNRISSGNTIYF.

In its sample, this clone was seen once. This sequence joins TRBV18 and TRBJ1-6; no reliable D call. The CDR3 sequence is 13 residues long. The germline CDR1 and CDR2 sequences are KGHSH and LQKENI. V lost 2 bases, J lost 16 bases, and 15 bases lay in between. As DNA, the CDR3 is TGTGCCAGCTCACCATCCGCGACCTTAGTACTCCACTTT. This translates into CASSPSATLVLHF.

The rearrangement joins TRBV6-5 to TRBJ2-1; 8 nucleotides match TRBD2. V lost 6 bases to trimming and J lost 7 bases; unmatched junction nucleotides: 8. The germline V gene has CDR1 MNHEY and CDR2 SVGAGI. The CDR3 has 14 amino acids. The CDR3 sequence: CASRPEREWNEQFF. The CDR3 bases are TGTGCCAGCAGACCAGAGCGGGAGTGGAATGAGCAGTTCTTC.

The chain combines TRBV19 with TRBJ1-1, with D tentatively TRBD1 (6 bases). V was cut by 1 base and J by 6 bases, with 12 bases left in between. Germline V CDR1 and CDR2: LNHDA, SQIVND (reference sequence). This CDR3 region has 14 residues. This CDR3 reads CASSIGAGVAEAFF. CDR3 DNA sequence: TGTGCCAGTAGTATAGGGGCAGGGGTTGCTGAAGCTTTCTTT.

The chain uses TRBV19 and TRBJ1-1, with 7 bases aligning to TRBD1. CDR3 length equals 14 residues. Germline V lookup: CDR1 LNHDA, CDR2 SQIVND (reference sequence). V was clipped by 5 bases and J by 11 bases; unmatched bases: 14. The CDR3 sequence: CASSAGDRFGGAFF. CDR3 DNA: TGTGCCAGTAGTGCCGGGGACAGATTCGGTGGTGCTTTCTTT. Full variable domain (missing parts from reference TRBV19 and TRBJ1-1): DGGITQSPKYLFRKEGQNVTLSCEQNLNHDAMYWYRQDPGQGLRLIYYSQIVNDFQKGDIAEGYSVSREKKESFPLTVTSAQKNPTAFYLCASSAGDRFGGAFFGQGTRLTVV.

The V call is TRBV6-5, the J call TRBJ1-1; no clear D gene. V was trimmed by 7 bases and J by 1 base, leaving 10 bases between them. The CDR3 runs to 13 residues. CDR1 is MNHEY, CDR2 SVGAGI, per germline. CDR3 protein: CASTLGGNTEAFF. The CDR3 DNA reads TGTGCCAGCACACTAGGTGGGAACACTGAAGCTTTCTTT.

The chain joins TRBV7-9 to TRBJ2-1, with 10 bases identical to TRBD2. The CDR3 extends over 14 amino acids. Germline V gene sequence: CDR1 SEHNR, CDR2 FQNEAQ (reference sequence). Trimming at V came to 8 bases and at J to 6 bases, leaving 7 bases not matched to a gene. CDR3 residues: CASFGLAETNEQFF. The CDR3 coding sequence is TGTGCCAGCTTCGGACTAGCGGAAACCAATGAGCAGTTCTTC.

Only one count was recorded for this clone. This chain connects TRBV21-1 to TRBJ1-1. TRBV21-1 corresponds to a pseudogene. The CDR3 runs to 12 residues. CDR3 loop: CASSNPRTEAFF. Written as DNA, the CDR3 is TGTGCCAGCAGCAACCCCCGGACTGAAGCTTTCTTT.

The gene calls are TRBV7-6 and TRBJ1-3; no reliable D call. With 4 bases removed from V and 0 bases from J, the gap between germline ends came to 10 bases. Germline CDR1 is SGHVS and CDR2 is FNYEAQ. CDR3 length: 15 amino acids. The CDR3 nucleotides are TGTGCCAGCAGCTCCTGGGATAGCTCTGGAAACACCATATATTTT. Protein: CASSSWDSSGNTIYF.

The V and J genes are TRBV12-5 and TRBJ2-1; 8 bases are a match to TRBD1. Germline CDR1 LGHNT, CDR2 FRNRAP. After removal of 5 bases from V and 0 bases from J, the junction contained 0 bases not matched to a gene. This CDR3 is built from 14 residues. The CDR3 sequence is CASGTGGSYNEQFF. CDR3 DNA sequence: TGTGCTAGTGGTACAGGGGGCTCCTACAATGAGCAGTTCTTC.